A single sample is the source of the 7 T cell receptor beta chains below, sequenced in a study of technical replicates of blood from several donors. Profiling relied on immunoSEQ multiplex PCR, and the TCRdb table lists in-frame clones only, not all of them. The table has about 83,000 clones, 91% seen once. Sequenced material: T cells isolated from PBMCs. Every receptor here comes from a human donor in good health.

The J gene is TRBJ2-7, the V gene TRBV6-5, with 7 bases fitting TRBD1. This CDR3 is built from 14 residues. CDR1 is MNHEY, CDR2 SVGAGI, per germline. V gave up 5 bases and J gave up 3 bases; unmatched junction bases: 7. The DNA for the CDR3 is TGTGCCAGCAGTAACACGGGGACAGTCTACGAGCAGTACTTC. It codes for CASSNTGTVYEQYF.

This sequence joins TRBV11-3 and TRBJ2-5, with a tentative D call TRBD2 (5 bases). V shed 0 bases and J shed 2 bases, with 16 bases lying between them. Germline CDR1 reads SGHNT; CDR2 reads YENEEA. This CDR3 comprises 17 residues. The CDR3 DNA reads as TGTGCCAGCAGCTTAGAGACACCCAGAGGGTGGCAAGAGACCCAGTACTTC. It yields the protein CASSLETPRGWQETQYF.

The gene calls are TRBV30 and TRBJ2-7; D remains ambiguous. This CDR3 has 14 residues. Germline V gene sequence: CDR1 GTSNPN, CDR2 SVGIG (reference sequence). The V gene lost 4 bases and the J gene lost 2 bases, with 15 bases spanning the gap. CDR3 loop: CAWTPVTEAYEQYF. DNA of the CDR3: TGTGCCTGGACGCCCGTTACAGAAGCCTACGAGCAGTACTTC.

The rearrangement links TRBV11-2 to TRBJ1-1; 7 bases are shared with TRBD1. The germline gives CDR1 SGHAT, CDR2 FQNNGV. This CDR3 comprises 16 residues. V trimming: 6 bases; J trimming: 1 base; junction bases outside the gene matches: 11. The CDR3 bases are TGTGCCAGCAGTCTTAGGGGTGGGACAGCGAACACTGAAGCTTTCTTT. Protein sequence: CASSLRGGTANTEAFF.

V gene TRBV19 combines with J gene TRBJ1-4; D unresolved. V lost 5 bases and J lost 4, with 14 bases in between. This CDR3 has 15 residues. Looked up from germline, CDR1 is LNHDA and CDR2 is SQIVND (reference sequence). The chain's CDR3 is CASSWAANDNEKLFF. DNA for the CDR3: TGTGCCAGTAGTTGGGCAGCAAACGATAATGAAAAACTGTTTTTT.

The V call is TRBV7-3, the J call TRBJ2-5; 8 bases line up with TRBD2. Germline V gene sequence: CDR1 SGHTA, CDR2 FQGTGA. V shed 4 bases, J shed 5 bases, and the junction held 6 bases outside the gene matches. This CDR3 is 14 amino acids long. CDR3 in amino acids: CASSSRAGVETQYF. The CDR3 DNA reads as TGTGCCAGCAGCTCTCGAGCGGGAGTGGAGACCCAGTACTTC.

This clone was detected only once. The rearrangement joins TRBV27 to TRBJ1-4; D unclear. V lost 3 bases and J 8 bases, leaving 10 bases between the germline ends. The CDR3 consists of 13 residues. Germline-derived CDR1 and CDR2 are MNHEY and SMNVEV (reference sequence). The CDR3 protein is CASSFHGEEKLFF. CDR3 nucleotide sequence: TGTGCCAGCAGTTTTCACGGGGAGGAAAAACTGTTTTTT.